This entry describes one TCR beta chain. Sequenced by immunoSEQ multiplex PCR; TCRdb stores in-frame clones only, minus some. The table lists just over 45,000 clones, around 95% of them singletons. A roughly 0.45-1 mL peripheral blood aliquot was taken intraoperatively from four of eight donors. No fixed cell number was used; all available blood leukocytes supplied DNA. This sample stems from a study of human thymus T cells. Germline CDR1 and CDR2: SNHLY and FYNNEI. The V and J ends lost 5 bases and 6 bases respectively, with 18 bases between them. The CDR3 spans 15 residues. The material sequenced was blood. This sequence was found in a girl under two years old with a congenital heart defect but otherwise immunologically healthy. The chain joins TRBV2 to TRBJ2-3; weak D call: TRBD2 (5 bases). The CDR3 spells CASSRERGVGDTQYF. The CDR3 DNA is TGTGCCAGCAGTAGGGAGAGAGGAGTTGGGGATACGCAGTATTTT.